This is a list of T cell receptor beta chains from one sample in a study of OX40 agonist ivuxolimab in advanced cancers. Sequenced by immunoSEQ multiplex PCR; TCRdb stores in-frame clones only, minus some. The table lists about 23,000 clones, about 77% of them singletons, with approximately 1.9% in the top ten. The sequences come from CD4+ or CD8+ T cells sorted from blood, collected in a trial of the OX40 agonist ivuxolimab. The receptors were gathered from an adult with an advanced solid tumor such as melanoma, head and neck, liver or kidney cancer. Both conserved end residues are part of each CDR3. D genes are given only for firm matches. Not every row has a clone size; where given, it reads once, few, many or a size class.

TRBJ2-3 - - TRBV7-6 CASSLTGEPTDTQYF TGTGCCAGCAGCCTGACCGGGGAACCCACAGATACGCAGTATTTT
TRBJ2-1 TRBD1 - TRBV6-5 CASSYMRQGYNEQFF TGTGCCAGCAGTTACATGCGACAGGGGTACAATGAGCAGTTCTTC
TRBJ2-1 TRBD2 - TRBV5-1 CASSSTGTSGREFDEQFF TGCGCCAGCAGCTCAACCGGGACTAGCGGGAGAGAATTTGATGAGCAGTTCTTC
TRBJ1-4 - - TRBV25-1 CASSLLEKLFF TGTGCCAGCAGTCTATTGGAAAAACTGTTTTTT
TRBJ2-7 TRBD2 - TRBV7-2 CASSLDGTSGYEQYF TGTGCCAGCAGCTTAGACGGGACTAGCGGTTACGAGCAGTACTTC
TRBJ1-2 TRBD1 - TRBV4-2 CASSLGQGGNYGYTF TGTGCCAGCAGCCTCGGACAGGGGGGGAACTATGGCTACACCTTC
TRBJ2-5 TRBD2 - TRBV6-5 CASSYSGGGQGTQYF TGTGCCAGCAGTTACTCCGGGGGGGGGCAAGGGACCCAGTACTTC
TRBJ1-3 - - TRBV5-1 CASSSDRGNTIYF TGCGCCAGCAGCTCCGACAGGGGAAACACCATATATTTT
TRBJ2-3 TRBD2 - TRBV5-1 CASSLVAGGLSTDTQYF TGCGCCAGCAGCTTGGTAGCGGGGGGCCTAAGCACAGATACGCAGTATTTT
TRBJ1-4 - - TRBV19 CASSKDTNEKLFF TGTGCCAGTAGTAAGGACACTAATGAAAAACTGTTTTTT
TRBJ2-5 - - TRBV2 CASSDQPETQYF TGTGCCAGCAGTGATCAGCCGGAGACCCAGTACTTC
TRBJ2-3 - - TRBV2 CASSILGRSTDTQYF TGTGCCAGCAGTATCCTAGGAAGGAGCACAGATACGCAGTATTTT
TRBJ1-5 - - TRBV18 CASSTSGASNQPQHF TGTGCCAGCTCAACCTCCGGGGCGTCCAATCAGCCCCAGCATTTT
TRBJ2-3 TRBD2 - TRBV6-1 CASSGGGSTDTQYF TGTGCCAGCAGTGGCGGGGGTAGCACAGATACGCAGTATTTT
TRBJ2-6 - medium-sized TRBV5-4 CASSLEGANVLTF TGTGCCAGCAGCTTGGAAGGGGCCAACGTCCTGACTTTC
TRBJ1-2 - - TRBV6-6 CASRIGTLGGYTF TGTGCCAGCAGAATCGGGACCCTGGGCGGCTACACCTTC
TRBJ2-5 TRBD1 - TRBV27 CASSTRQGRETQYF TGTGCCAGCAGTACAAGACAGGGAAGAGAGACCCAGTACTTC
TRBJ1-5 - few TRBV4-2 CASSQGEVRSNQPQHF TGTGCCAGCAGCCAAGGAGAGGTAAGGAGCAATCAGCCCCAGCATTTT
TRBJ2-5 - - TRBV7-2 CASDRDWGETQYF TGTGCCAGCGACCGGGACTGGGGGGAGACCCAGTACTTC
TRBJ2-7 TRBD1 few TRBV6-6 CASSYGTDSYEQYF TGTGCCAGCAGTTACGGGACAGACTCCTACGAGCAGTACTTC
TRBJ2-2 - - TRBV2 CASNRKRNTGELFF TGTGCCAGCAATCGTAAGCGGAACACCGGGGAGCTGTTTTTT
TRBJ2-3 TRBD2 - TRBV28 CASSPLAGPTDTQYF TGTGCCAGCAGTCCGTTAGCGGGGCCCACAGATACGCAGTATTTT
TRBJ1-3 - once TRBV4-2 CASSQVRPGLNSFSGNTIYF TGTGCCAGCAGCCAAGTCCGTCCGGGACTCAACTCCTTTTCTGGAAACACCATATATTTT
TRBJ2-7 - - TRBV7-9 CAIIGEPYEQYF TGTGCCATTATCGGGGAGCCCTACGAGCAGTACTTC
TRBJ2-1 TRBD2 - TRBV15 CATSRDPGGSRNEQFF TGTGCCACCAGCAGAGATCCGGGCGGGAGCCGCAATGAGCAGTTCTTC
TRBJ2-6 - - TRBV5-1 CASSLEGNPANVLTF TGCGCCAGCAGCTTGGAGGGGAATCCGGCCAACGTCCTGACTTTC
TRBJ1-5 - few TRBV15 CATSRDLGGQPQHF TGTGCCACCAGCAGAGATTTGGGAGGTCAGCCCCAGCATTTT
TRBJ2-3 TRBD2 - TRBV6-5 CASSSSSGSTDTQYF TGTGCCAGCAGTTCTTCTAGCGGTAGCACAGATACGCAGTATTTT
TRBJ1-5 - - TRBV19 CASKRDTSGNQPQHF TGTGCCAGTAAAAGGGACACTTCGGGTAATCAGCCCCAGCATTTT
TRBJ1-2 - few TRBV28 CASKSSEREGGYTF TGTGCCAGCAAGAGCAGCGAGCGGGAGGGTGGCTACACCTTC
TRBJ2-7 - - TRBV27 CASSLILYEQYF TGTGCCAGCAGTTTAATCTTGTACGAGCAGTACTTC
TRBJ2-2 TRBD1 - TRBV7-2 CASSRRQGPNTGELFF TGTGCCAGCAGCCGCCGACAGGGACCGAACACCGGGGAGCTGTTTTTT
TRBJ2-5 - - TRBV30 CAWSLGQVETQYF TGTGCCTGGAGTCTGGGGCAGGTGGAGACCCAGTACTTC
TRBJ1-3 - - TRBV5-1 CASSLGASGNTIYF TGCGCCAGCAGCCTGGGAGCCTCTGGAAACACCATATATTTT
TRBJ2-7 TRBD2 - TRBV7-9 CASSLFVAGEGEQYF TGTGCCAGCAGCTTATTCGTCGCGGGAGAGGGCGAGCAGTACTTC
TRBJ1-2 - - TRBV18 CASSPRDIVQSDYGYTF TGTGCCAGCTCACCTCGGGACATTGTGCAGTCTGACTATGGCTACACCTTC
TRBJ2-3 - - TRBV12-2 CASRDNLAGGITDTQYF TGTGCAAGTCGCGACAATCTAGCGGGAGGGATCACAGATACGCAGTATTTT
TRBJ2-2 TRBD1 - TRBV5-1 CASRQGATGELFF TGCGCCAGCCGACAGGGTGCCACCGGGGAGCTGTTTTTT
TRBJ2-5 - - TRBV5-1 CASSWGETQYF TGCGCCAGCAGCTGGGGGGAGACCCAGTACTTC
TRBJ1-1 - medium-sized TRBV2 CASSALLDGLNTEAFF TGTGCCAGCAGTGCCCTTCTGGACGGCTTGAACACTGAAGCTTTCTTT
TRBJ2-2 - - TRBV7-2 CASSLNGELFF TGTGCCAGCAGCTTGAACGGGGAGCTGTTTTTT
TRBJ2-5 TRBD2 - TRBV18 CASSPRLAGGTETQYF TGTGCCAGCTCACCACGACTAGCGGGAGGGACAGAGACCCAGTACTTC
TRBJ2-5 - - TRBV5-4 CASSLGGGGRETQYF TGTGCCAGCAGCTTGGGAGGGGGGGGGCGAGAGACCCAGTACTTC
TRBJ1-1 TRBD1 - TRBV7-9 CASSTPGQFNREAFF TGTGCCAGCAGCACTCCGGGACAGTTCAATCGTGAAGCTTTCTTT
TRBJ2-7 - once TRBV5-5 CARSPGTPMGDEQYF TGTGCCAGAAGTCCCGGGACCCCAATGGGAGACGAGCAGTACTTC
TRBJ2-1 - - TRBV11-2 CASSLYQGWDEQFF TGTGCCAGCAGCTTATATCAGGGTTGGGATGAGCAGTTCTTC
TRBJ2-7 - - TRBV7-2 CASSPRSLDSYEQYF TGTGCCAGCAGCCCTCGGTCATTAGATTCCTACGAGCAGTACTTC
TRBJ1-1 TRBD1 - TRBV5-1 CASSFGQGGTEAFF TGCGCCAGCAGCTTTGGACAGGGAGGCACTGAAGCTTTCTTT
TRBJ1-1 - - TRBV11-2 CASSPGGRGRGRTEAFF TGTGCCAGCAGCCCCGGGGGGAGGGGCCGGGGTAGGACTGAAGCTTTCTTT
TRBJ2-7 - once TRBV4-3 CASSQGQRNEQYF TGCGCCAGCAGCCAGGGGCAGAGGAACGAGCAGTACTTC
TRBJ1-2 - few TRBV5-1 CASSLEKAVFGYTF TGCGCCAGCAGCTTGGAGAAGGCCGTCTTTGGCTACACCTTC
TRBJ1-1 TRBD1 once TRBV28 CASSSEGRGHMNTEAFF TGTGCCAGCAGTTCTGAGGGCAGGGGGCACATGAACACTGAAGCTTTCTTT
TRBJ1-4 - - TRBV6-5 CASSRDYNEKLFF TGTGCCAGCAGCAGGGATTATAATGAAAAACTGTTTTTT